Listed below are T cell receptor beta chains from one sample, sequenced in a study of cytomegalovirus exposure and HLA in healthy donors. Data came from immunoSEQ multiplex PCR; TCRdb stores just in-frame clones and leaves some out. The sample carries approximately 130,000 clones, about three quarters recorded once. The sample consisted of PBMCs. Receptor source: a woman between 35 and 50 years old in good health and CMV-seronegative. Both conserved end residues are trimmed from each CDR3.

CDR3	J	V
ASSLDVQGYGYT	TRBJ1-2	TRBV28
ASSPGGPEYNEQF	TRBJ2-1	TRBV18
ASLGGHYEQY	TRBJ2-7	TRBV28
ASSQVGRSSYNEQF	TRBJ2-1	TRBV4-1
ASTSGTGSGEKLF	TRBJ1-4	TRBV10-2
ASSSTGTRTEAF	TRBJ1-1	TRBV2
ASSVGALTDTQY	TRBJ2-3	TRBV9
AVSQGGTDTQY	TRBJ2-3	TRBV4-2
SVLRGDTQY	TRBJ2-3	TRBV20-1
ASRQHRDTYGYT	TRBJ1-2	TRBV27
ASSTAGGASYGYT	TRBJ1-2	TRBV7-9
ASSRGHGETQY	TRBJ2-5	TRBV6-6
ASSTGTGGYNQPQH	TRBJ1-5	TRBV7-7
ASSQTPSGAEAF	TRBJ1-1	TRBV4-1
ASRGNWGGANTGELF	TRBJ2-2	TRBV25-1
ASSESDREGKLVF	TRBJ1-4	TRBV6-1
ASSYSSDSNSPLH	TRBJ1-6	TRBV6-5
ASSFYRGNTEAF	TRBJ1-1	TRBV11-2
ASSIDSGGYQPQH	TRBJ1-5	TRBV19
ASSSPDRVSEQY	.	TRBV28
AIALVAGEPTGELF	TRBJ2-2	TRBV10-3
ASSFKRENNEQF	TRBJ2-1	TRBV28
ASSHSGRAIYEQY	.	TRBV18